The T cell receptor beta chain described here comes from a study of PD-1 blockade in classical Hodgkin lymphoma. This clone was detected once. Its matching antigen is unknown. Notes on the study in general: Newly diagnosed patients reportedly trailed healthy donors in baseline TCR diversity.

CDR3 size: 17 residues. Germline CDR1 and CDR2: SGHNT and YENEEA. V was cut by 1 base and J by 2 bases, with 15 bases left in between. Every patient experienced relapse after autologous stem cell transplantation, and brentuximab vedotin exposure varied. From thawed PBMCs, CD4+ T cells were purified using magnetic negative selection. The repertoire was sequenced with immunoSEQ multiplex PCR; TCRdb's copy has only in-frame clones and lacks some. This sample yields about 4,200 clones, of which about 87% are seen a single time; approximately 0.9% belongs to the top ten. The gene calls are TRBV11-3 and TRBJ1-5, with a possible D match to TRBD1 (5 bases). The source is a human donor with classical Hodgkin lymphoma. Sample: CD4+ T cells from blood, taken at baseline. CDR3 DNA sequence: TGTGCCAGCAGCTTAGTCTCCTTCAGGGAAGGCAATCAGCCCCAGCATTTT. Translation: CASSLVSFREGNQPQHF.